A selection of T cell receptor beta chains follows, all from one sample in a study of blood T cell repertoires in COVID-19. Produced via immunoSEQ multiplex PCR; TCRdb's table is partial and in-frame only. Found here are about 85,000 clones, around nine tenths of them singletons; the top ten hold about 2%. Sequences were obtained from peripheral blood. These receptors were obtained from a man aged 45-65 years with acute or convalescent COVID-19. CDR3s include the opening cysteine and the closing phenylalanine or tryptophan. Fields, in order: V gene, clone size, D gene, J gene, CDR3 DNA, CDR3 protein. The D gene is left open where the match is weak. Rows may omit the clone size; those that give it use once, few, many or a size class.

TRBV4-1	.	TRBD1	TRBJ2-6	TGCGCCAGCAGCCAATCGGGACAGGGAATTGGTGGGGCCAACGTCCTGACTTTC	CASSQSGQGIGGANVLTF
TRBV6-5	.	.	TRBJ2-2	TGTGCCAGCAAGGAGGACACCGGGGAGCTGTTTTTT	CASKEDTGELFF
TRBV5-1	.	TRBD2	TRBJ2-5	TGCGCCAGCAGCCCTCAGACTAGCAGCGAGACCCAGTACTTC	CASSPQTSSETQYF
TRBV5-6	.	TRBD1	TRBJ1-3	TGTGCCAGCAGCTTGCGGGACAGACGAAACACCATATATTTT	CASSLRDRRNTIYF
TRBV19	.	.	TRBJ1-2	TGTGCCAGTAGTATGTCCCTTGGCTACACCTTC	CASSMSLGYTF
TRBV7-9	.	.	TRBJ2-7	TGTGCCAGCAGTCCTGTAGCGGACTCCTACGAGCAGTACTTC	CASSPVADSYEQYF
TRBV28	.	.	TRBJ2-1	TGTGCCAGCAGTTTAATACGGGGTTACAATGAGCAGTTCTTC	CASSLIRGYNEQFF
TRBV27	.	TRBD1	TRBJ1-2	TGTGCCAGCAGTCCACAGACAGGGGTAGGGCATGGCTACACCTTC	CASSPQTGVGHGYTF
TRBV29-1	.	TRBD2	TRBJ2-7	TGCAGCGTTGAGACTAGCGGGGAATCCTACGAGCAGTACTTC	CSVETSGESYEQYF
TRBV28	.	.	TRBJ2-7	TGTGCCAGCAGGGGAGGGGGAACCTACGAGCAGTACTTC	CASRGGGTYEQYF
TRBV30	.	TRBD2	TRBJ2-5	TGTGCCTGGGGACTAGCGGTTCAAGAGACCCAGTACTTC	CAWGLAVQETQYF
TRBV29-1	.	TRBD2	TRBJ2-7	TGCAGCGTCGAAACTAGCGGGAACGAGCAGTACTTC	CSVETSGNEQYF
TRBV3-1/TRBV3-2	.	TRBD2	TRBJ2-3	TGTGCCAGCAGCCCCCGGACTAGCGGGAGCACAGATACGCAGTATTTT	CASSPRTSGSTDTQYF
TRBV7-8	.	TRBD1	TRBJ2-4	TGTGCCAGCAGCTTAGACACCGGGACAGTAAAAAACATTCAGTACTTC	CASSLDTGTVKNIQYF
TRBV7-2	.	TRBD1	TRBJ2-1	TGTGCCAGCAGCTCTGGTCGTGGGGACAGGGTTAATGAGCAGTTCTTC	CASSSGRGDRVNEQFF
TRBV25-1	.	.	TRBJ1-5	TGTGCCAGCAGTGAATTTAGGAGCCATCAGCCCCAGCATTTT	CASSEFRSHQPQHF
TRBV9	.	.	TRBJ1-4	TGTGCCAGCAGCGCCACCGGGACAAGCGAAAAACTGTTTTTT	CASSATGTSEKLFF
TRBV24-1	.	TRBD2	TRBJ2-5	TGTGCCACCAGTGACTTAGCGGGAGGGAACCAAGAGACCCAGTACTTC	CATSDLAGGNQETQYF
TRBV7-3	.	.	TRBJ1-2	TGTGCCAGCAGCTTAGAGGTGGGCTATGGCTACACCTTC	CASSLEVGYGYTF
TRBV5-1	.	.	TRBJ2-2	TGCGCCAGCAGCTTGGCGGTGGACACCGGGGAGCTGTTTTTT	CASSLAVDTGELFF
TRBV6-5	.	TRBD1	TRBJ1-2	TGTGCCAGCAGTTACTCGACAGGGGGCAGTTATGGCTACACCTTC	CASSYSTGGSYGYTF
TRBV9	once	TRBD2	TRBJ2-3	TGTGCCAGCAGCGGGAGACTAGCGGGGGCGGCAGATACGCAGTATTTT	CASSGRLAGAADTQYF
TRBV5-1	.	.	TRBJ1-4	TGCGCCAGCAGCGGTTTAGGAGGGGAAAAACTGTTTTTT	CASSGLGGEKLFF
TRBV24-1	.	.	TRBJ2-1	TGTGCCACCAGTGATGTAAACAGGGTCGATGAGCAGTTCTTC	CATSDVNRVDEQFF
TRBV9	.	.	TRBJ1-4	TGTGCCAGCAGCGTAGTAGGGGGGGCGCATGAAAAACTGTTTTTT	CASSVVGGAHEKLFF
TRBV28	.	.	TRBJ1-1	TGTGCCAGCAGTTTTTTGGAGGTGAACACTGAAGCTTTCTTT	CASSFLEVNTEAFF
TRBV2	.	.	TRBJ2-5	TGTGCCAGCAGGATCGGGGGGCGGGAGACCCAGTACTTC	CASRIGGRETQYF
TRBV4-1	.	TRBD2	TRBJ2-3	TGCGCCAGCAGCCAAGTGGGCGGGAGGGTCACAGATACGCAGTATTTT	CASSQVGGRVTDTQYF
TRBV24-1	.	.	TRBJ2-2	TGTGCCACCAGTTCAGGGCCCGGGGAGCTGTTTTTT	CATSSGPGELFF
TRBV6-5	.	TRBD1	TRBJ2-7	TGTGCCAGCAGATCCCCGGGACAGGGGAGGATCGAGCAGTACTTC	CASRSPGQGRIEQYF
TRBV3-1/TRBV3-2	.	TRBD1	TRBJ2-1	TGTGCCAGCAGCCAAGAAAAAGGACAGGGACCCCTGGGGCAGTTCTTC	CASSQEKGQGPLGQFF
TRBV24-1	once	.	TRBJ2-1	TGTGCCACCAGTGATACTCGAAACAGGGTAGTCTCCTACAATGAGCAGTTCTTC	CATSDTRNRVVSYNEQFF
TRBV9	once	.	TRBJ2-7	TGTGCCAGCAGCGTAGAGTATGGGACAAACTACGAGCAGTACTTC	CASSVEYGTNYEQYF
TRBV7-2	.	.	TRBJ2-3	TGTGCCAGCAGCCCCCAGCGGAGCACAGATACGCAGTATTTT	CASSPQRSTDTQYF
TRBV5-4	.	TRBD1	TRBJ2-1	TGTGCCAGCAGCATAGGGACAGGGTTAGGGAATGAGCAGTTCTTC	CASSIGTGLGNEQFF
TRBV5-4	.	TRBD2	TRBJ2-5	TGTGCCATCTCGCGGACTAGCGGGGTTGAAGAGACCCAGTACTTC	CAISRTSGVEETQYF
TRBV7-2	.	.	TRBJ2-6	TGTGCCAGCAGCCTGGGGGCTTATGGGGCCAACGTCCTGACTTTC	CASSLGAYGANVLTF
TRBV4-2	.	.	TRBJ2-1	TGTGCCAGCAGCCAAGACTGGACAGAATACAATGAGCAGTTCTTC	CASSQDWTEYNEQFF
TRBV21-1	.	.	TRBJ1-6	TGTGCCTTCTTACGGGCGACAGGGCTAAATTCACCCCTCCACTTT	CAFLRATGLNSPLHF
TRBV6-6	.	TRBD1	TRBJ2-5	TGTGCCAGCAGTTACCTAGAGACAGGGTTACAAGAGACCCAGTACTTC	CASSYLETGLQETQYF
TRBV11-2	.	.	TRBJ1-6	TGTGCCAGCAGCTTTGGCGGAGACTCCTATAATTCACCCCTCCACTTT	CASSFGGDSYNSPLHF
TRBV5-1	.	.	TRBJ2-6	TGCGCCAGCGCCGTCGGGGCTGGGGCCAACGTCCTGACTTTC	CASAVGAGANVLTF
TRBV19	.	.	TRBJ1-5	TGTGCCACCCGGGGGAGGATGGACAATCAGCCCCAGCATTTT	CATRGRMDNQPQHF
TRBV18	.	.	TRBJ1-4	TGTGCCAGCTCGGGGGGTCTTAATGAAAAACTGTTTTTT	CASSGGLNEKLFF
TRBV7-8	.	.	TRBJ1-5	TGTGCCAGCAGCGGAACTGGGGTTACCGGGACAACCAGCAATCAGCCCCAGCATTTT	CASSGTGVTGTTSNQPQHF
TRBV11-2	.	.	TRBJ2-1	TGTGCCAGCAGCTTAGAGAGGGGGAGTGTCAATGAGCAGTTCTTC	CASSLERGSVNEQFF
TRBV27	.	.	TRBJ1-5	TGTGCCAGCAGTCTCGCAGGGTACGTTCAGCCCCAGCATTTT	CASSLAGYVQPQHF
TRBV3-1/TRBV3-2	.	.	TRBJ1-2	TGTGCCAGCAGCCAGGATCGGGGCTATGGCTACACCTTC	CASSQDRGYGYTF
TRBV4-2	.	TRBD1	TRBJ2-5	TGTGCCAGCAGCCAGCGGACAGGGGGTGCGAATATTTGGGAGACCCAGTACTTC	CASSQRTGGANIWETQYF
TRBV18	once	TRBD1	TRBJ1-2	TGTGCCAGCTCACCACCAGGGTGGGACAGGGGGCTTGGCTACACCTTC	CASSPPGWDRGLGYTF
TRBV29-1	.	.	TRBJ2-3	TGCAGCGTTGAGGCCCAGCCGGGTACGCAGTATTTT	CSVEAQPGTQYF
TRBV5-1	once	TRBD2	TRBJ2-1	TGCGCCAGCAGTCCCAGCGGGAGCTCCTACAATGAGCAGTTCTTC	CASSPSGSSYNEQFF
TRBV4-2	few	.	TRBJ1-2	TGTGCCAGCAGCGAATCACCAACTAGAGGGGGGGGAGCTAACTATGGCTACACCTTC	CASSESPTRGGGANYGYTF
TRBV3-1/TRBV3-2	.	.	TRBJ2-2	TGTGCCAGCAGCCAAGAAACAGGGGAGGATTCCGGGGAGCTGTTTTTT	CASSQETGEDSGELFF
TRBV28	.	.	TRBJ2-1	TGTGCCAGCAACTCCCCGCGGACTTTCTCGAGTGAGCAGTTCTTC	CASNSPRTFSSEQFF
TRBV7-9	.	.	TRBJ2-5	TGTGCCAGCAGCTCCGTCAGGGAACTACAAGAGACCCAGTACTTC	CASSSVRELQETQYF
TRBV5-6	.	.	TRBJ1-1	TGTGCCAGCAGTGTAGGGGCCTTAAACACTGAAGCTTTCTTT	CASSVGALNTEAFF